This T cell receptor (beta chain) was captured by sequencing in a study of patients and donors after allogeneic stem cell transplantation. From the RT-PCR reads, TCRdb called clonotypes with MiXCR, one entry per CDR3 protein. The sample contains some 150,000 distinct CDR3 sequences, about a third of which appear only once. In germline, CDR1 is MNHEY, CDR2 SVGAGI. Trimming removed 1 base from V and 2 bases from J; junction bases left unmatched: 1. This CDR3 comprises 16 residues. This TCR came from a human donor who was either an allogeneic HSCT recipient or a stem cell or donor lymphocyte infusion donor (not recorded which). It is not recorded whose cells these are; they may come from a transplant donor. Material for sequencing was blood, either unsorted or a sorted T cell fraction (not recorded which). The J gene is TRBJ2-1, the V gene TRBV6-5, with TRBD1 identical over 11 bases. In nucleotides, the CDR3 is TGTGCCAGCAGTTACTTGGGACAGGGGGCCTACAATGAGCAGTTCTTC. It specifies CASSYLGQGAYNEQFF.